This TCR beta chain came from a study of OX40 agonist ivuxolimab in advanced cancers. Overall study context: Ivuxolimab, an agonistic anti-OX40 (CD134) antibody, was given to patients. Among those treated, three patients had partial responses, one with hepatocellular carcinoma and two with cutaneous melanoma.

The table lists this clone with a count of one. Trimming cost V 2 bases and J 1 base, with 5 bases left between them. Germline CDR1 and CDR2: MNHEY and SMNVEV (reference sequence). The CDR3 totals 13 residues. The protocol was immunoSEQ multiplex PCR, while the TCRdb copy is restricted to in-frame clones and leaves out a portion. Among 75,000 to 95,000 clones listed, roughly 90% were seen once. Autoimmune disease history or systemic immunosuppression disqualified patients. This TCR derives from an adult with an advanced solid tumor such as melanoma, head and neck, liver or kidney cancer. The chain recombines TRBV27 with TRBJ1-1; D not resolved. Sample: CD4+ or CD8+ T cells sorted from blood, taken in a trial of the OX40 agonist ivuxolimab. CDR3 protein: CASSLMENTEAFF. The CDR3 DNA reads TGTGCCAGCAGTTTAATGGAGAACACTGAAGCTTTCTTT.